The T cell receptor (beta chain) described here comes from a study of vaccination and CD4 T cells after COVID-19. Described time point: late sampling 161 to 241 days after vaccination in three convalescent patients. Stated treatment: roughly 10-day PBMC culture with coronavirus spike peptide pools or control peptides (ViraFEST assay). V was pared by 5 bases and J by 10 bases, with 5 bases of the junction left unmatched. Germline V CDR1 and CDR2: MDHEN, SYDVKM. The CDR3 length is 12 residues. The Oncomine TCR Beta short-read assay sequenced DNA from cultured CD4+ T cells. From the PCR reads, TCRdb called clonotypes with MiXCR, one entry per CDR3 protein. This table holds 25,000 to 30,000 distinct CDR3 sequences, around 41% found once. This clonotype was counted a single time. Its specificity is not known.

This chain connects TRBV28 to TRBJ1-2, with 9 positions matching TRBD1. Source: CD4+ T cells from blood, cultured in vitro, taken about 7 months after SARS-CoV-2 vaccination. This TCR came from a human donor who had recovered from COVID-19. The CDR3 bases are TGTGCCAGCAGTAGGGACAGGGCCGACTACACCTTC. It yields the protein CASSRDRADYTF.